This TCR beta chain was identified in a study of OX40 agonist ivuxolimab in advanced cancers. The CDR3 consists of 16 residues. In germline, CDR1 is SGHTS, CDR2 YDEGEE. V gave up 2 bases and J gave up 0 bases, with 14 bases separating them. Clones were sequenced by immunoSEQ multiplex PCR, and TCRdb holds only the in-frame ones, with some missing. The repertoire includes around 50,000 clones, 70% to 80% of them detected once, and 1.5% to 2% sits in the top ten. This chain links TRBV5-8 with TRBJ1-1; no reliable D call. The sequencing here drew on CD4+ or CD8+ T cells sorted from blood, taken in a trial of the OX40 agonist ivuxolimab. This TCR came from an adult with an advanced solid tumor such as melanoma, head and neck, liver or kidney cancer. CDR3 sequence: CASSFYRAAMNTEAFF. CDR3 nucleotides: TGTGCCAGCAGCTTTTACCGGGCCGCCATGAACACTGAAGCTTTCTTT.